The 6 T cell receptor beta chains below all came from one sample that was sequenced in a study of regulatory T cells in long-lasting Graves disease. The sample's time point: newly diagnosed GD, antithyroid drugs for less than 3 months. PBMC-derived RNA was used for the TCR library. Construction of the TCR beta libraries employed iRepertoire HTBI primers in conjunction with Arm-PCR of CDR3 regions. In TCRdb, the multiplex PCR reads were re-called with MiXCR into one record per CDR3 protein. The sample includes about 420,000 distinct CDR3 sequences, less than 20% of them seen just once. These data were also filed under a second study, of T cells in Graves' hyperthyroidism and ophthalmopathy.

The starting material was peripheral blood mononuclear cells (PBMCs), obtained at new diagnosis, from a patient treated with antithyroid drugs. These receptors came from a woman aged 18-29 years with Graves disease.

Concerning this clonotype itself: The germline gene is not matched at one end of the junction; a read error may be the cause. The CDR3 is CAWSVGTSVFGNGQFF. The CDR3 coding sequence is TGTGCCTGGAGTGTTGGGACTAGCGTTTTCGGCAATGGGCAGTTCTTC. The chain uses TRBV30 and TRBJ2-1; TRBD2 matches at 10 bases. The CDR3 spans 16 residues. Per germline, CDR1 GTSNPN and CDR2 SVGIG (reference sequence).

There are many counts of this clonotype. V is TRBV30 and J is TRBJ2-4, with D tentatively TRBD2 (5 bases). The J call is uncertain, as TRBJ2-1 better fits the DNA end. The CDR3 sequence is 11 residues long. Germline assignment: CDR1 GTSNPN and CDR2 SVGIG (reference sequence). The CDR3 reads CAWSNIASQFF. The CDR3 DNA reads as TGTGCCTGGAGCAACATAGCGTCTCAGTTCTTC.

At least ten counts were recorded for this clonotype. The CDR3 region has the DNA TGTGCCAGCAGCTTGGGTTTAGGGAACCAGCCCCAGCATTTT. Protein: CASSLGLGNQPQHF. The chain combines TRBV9 with TRBJ1-5; D gene unclear. CDR1 and CDR2 (germline): SGDLS, YYNGEE. This CDR3 contains 14 residues. V gave up 4 bases and J gave up 7 bases, with 15 bases separating them.

This clonotype was detected only a few times. The rearrangement joins TRBV19 to TRBJ2-7; 11 bases align to TRBD1. CDR3 size: 13 residues. Germline V lookup: CDR1 LNHDA, CDR2 SQIVND (reference sequence). J lost 5 bases, V lost 7 bases, and 4 bases had no gene match. CDR3 amino acids: CASTDRGLNEQYF. Here the CDR3 DNA reads TGTGCCAGTACGGACAGGGGGCTGAACGAGCAGTACTTC.

This clonotype was seen at least ten times. The chain uses TRBV11-3 and TRBJ2-1; 10 nucleotides match TRBD2. Germline CDR1 is SGHNT and CDR2 is YENEEA. V shed 5 bases and J 1 base; nucleotides not matched to a gene: 20. The CDR3 contains 21 residues. CDR3 residues: CASSSRKGSSGRAQSYNEQFF. The CDR3, as DNA: TGTGCCAGCAGCAGTAGGAAGGGTAGCAGCGGGAGGGCCCAGTCCTACAATGAGCAGTTCTTC.

The chain employs TRBV27 and TRBJ1-4, with D possibly matching TRBD1 (5 bases). The CDR3 totals 15 residues. Per germline, CDR1 MNHEY and CDR2 SMNVEV (reference sequence). Trimming removed 4 bases at V and 2 bases at J, with 11 bases between. As DNA, the CDR3 is TGTGCCAGCAGTTCCGGGAAGGGGACTAATGAAAAACTGTTTTTT. Residues: CASSSGKGTNEKLFF.